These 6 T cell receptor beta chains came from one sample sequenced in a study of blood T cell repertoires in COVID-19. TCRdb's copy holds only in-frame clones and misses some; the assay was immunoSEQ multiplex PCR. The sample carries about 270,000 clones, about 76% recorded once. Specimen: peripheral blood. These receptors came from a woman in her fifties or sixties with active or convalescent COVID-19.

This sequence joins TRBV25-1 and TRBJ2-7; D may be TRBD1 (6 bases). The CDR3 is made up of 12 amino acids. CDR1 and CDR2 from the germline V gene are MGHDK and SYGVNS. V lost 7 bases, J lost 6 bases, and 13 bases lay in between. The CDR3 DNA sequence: TGTGCCAGCACTTCGGCAGGGGCCGAGCAGTACTTC. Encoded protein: CASTSAGAEQYF.

The chain's CDR3 is CASSPRGRNEQFF. Written as DNA, the CDR3 is TGTGCCAGCTCACCCCGCGGGAGGAATGAGCAGTTCTTC. The chain uses TRBV18 and TRBJ2-1; the match to TRBD2 covers 8 bases. This CDR3 has 13 residues. V dropped 3 bases and J dropped 7; count of bases not matched to a gene: 2. The germline gives CDR1 KGHSH, CDR2 LQKENI.

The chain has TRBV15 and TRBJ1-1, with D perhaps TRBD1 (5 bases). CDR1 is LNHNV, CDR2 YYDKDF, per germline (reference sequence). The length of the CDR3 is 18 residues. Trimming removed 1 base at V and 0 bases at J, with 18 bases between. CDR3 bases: TGTGCCACCAGCAGAGTTGGGGCGGAATCTCTAATGAACACTGAAGCTTTCTTT. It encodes CATSRVGAESLMNTEAFF.

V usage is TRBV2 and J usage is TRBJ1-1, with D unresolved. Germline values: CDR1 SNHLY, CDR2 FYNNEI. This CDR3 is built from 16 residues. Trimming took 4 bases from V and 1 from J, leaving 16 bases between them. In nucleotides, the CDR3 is TGTGCCAGCAGTGTAGGAGGGATGGGGTCGAACACTGAAGCTTTCTTT. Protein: CASSVGGMGSNTEAFF.

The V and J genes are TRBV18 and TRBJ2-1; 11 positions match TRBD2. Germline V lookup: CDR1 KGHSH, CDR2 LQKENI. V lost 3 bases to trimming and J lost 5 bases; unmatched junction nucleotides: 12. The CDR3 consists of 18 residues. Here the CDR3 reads CASSPLPSGGTINNEQFF. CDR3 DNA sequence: TGTGCCAGCTCACCCCTCCCTAGCGGGGGGACCATAAACAATGAGCAGTTCTTC.

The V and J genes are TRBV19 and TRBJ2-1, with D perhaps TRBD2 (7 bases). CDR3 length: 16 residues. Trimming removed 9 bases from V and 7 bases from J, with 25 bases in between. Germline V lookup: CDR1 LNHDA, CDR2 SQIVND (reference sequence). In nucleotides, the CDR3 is TGTGCCAGCGGGAGCTCGGGGGCTCCAGCGGGGAATGAGCAGTTCTTC. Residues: CASGSSGAPAGNEQFF.